Listed below are T cell receptor beta chains from one sample, sequenced in a study of blood T cell repertoires in COVID-19. This table comes from immunoSEQ multiplex PCR, and its TCRdb copy is limited to in-frame clones, with some not included. The sample has a few hundred thousand clones, more than 80% seen once; the top ten hold about 6%. The specimen was peripheral blood. These receptors came from a man between 18 and 29 years old who had recovered from COVID-19. CDR3s include the opening cysteine and the closing phenylalanine or tryptophan. The order of the fields is D gene, clone size, CDR3 length, J gene, V gene, CDR3 protein, CDR3 DNA. D genes are given only for firm matches. Clone size, where shown, is once, few, many, or a class for clones that have expanded.

d_call: TRBD1
clone_size: NA
cdr3_length: 16
j_call: TRBJ2-4
v_call: TRBV3-1/TRBV3-2
cdr3_aa: CASSPFITGVKNIQYF
cdr3_nt: TGTGCCAGCAGCCCCTTCATCACAGGGGTCAAAAACATTCAGTACTTC

d_call: TRBD1
clone_size: NA
cdr3_length: 15
j_call: TRBJ1-5
v_call: TRBV6-5
cdr3_aa: CASSRDREKGQPQHF
cdr3_nt: TGTGCCAGCAGTAGAGACAGGGAGAAGGGTCAGCCCCAGCATTTT

d_call: NA
clone_size: NA
cdr3_length: 13
j_call: TRBJ1-1
v_call: TRBV6-5
cdr3_aa: CASSYSALSEAFF
cdr3_nt: TGTGCCAGCAGTTACTCGGCCCTGTCTGAAGCTTTCTTT

d_call: TRBD1
clone_size: NA
cdr3_length: 14
j_call: TRBJ1-1
v_call: TRBV7-9
cdr3_aa: CASSPPDRETEAFF
cdr3_nt: TGTGCCAGCAGCCCCCCCGACAGGGAAACTGAAGCTTTCTTT

d_call: NA
clone_size: NA
cdr3_length: 16
j_call: TRBJ2-6
v_call: TRBV11-1
cdr3_aa: CASSLRQDSGANVLTF
cdr3_nt: TGTGCCAGCAGCCTTCGACAGGACTCTGGGGCCAACGTCCTGACTTTC

d_call: NA
clone_size: NA
cdr3_length: 13
j_call: TRBJ2-7
v_call: TRBV14
cdr3_aa: CASSLSRAYEQYF
cdr3_nt: TGTGCCAGCAGCCTCTCGAGGGCCTACGAGCAGTACTTC

d_call: NA
clone_size: NA
cdr3_length: 16
j_call: TRBJ1-4
v_call: TRBV5-5
cdr3_aa: CASSHSPPGPNEKLFF
cdr3_nt: TGTGCCAGCAGCCACTCCCCTCCAGGCCCGAATGAAAAACTGTTTTTT

d_call: TRBD1
clone_size: NA
cdr3_length: 19
j_call: TRBJ1-4
v_call: TRBV7-9
cdr3_aa: CASSRDRGLSSSTNEKLFF
cdr3_nt: TGTGCCAGCAGCCGGGACAGGGGGCTGTCGAGTAGCACTAATGAAAAACTGTTTTTT

d_call: TRBD2
clone_size: once
cdr3_length: 15
j_call: TRBJ2-3
v_call: TRBV19
cdr3_aa: CASRLAGAAGDTQYF
cdr3_nt: TGTGCCAGTCGACTAGCGGGCGCCGCGGGGGATACGCAGTATTTT

d_call: TRBD1
clone_size: NA
cdr3_length: 16
j_call: TRBJ1-5
v_call: TRBV6-1
cdr3_aa: CASSATGLGGNQPQHF
cdr3_nt: TGTGCCAGCAGTGCGACAGGGTTGGGAGGCAATCAGCCCCAGCATTTT

d_call: NA
clone_size: NA
cdr3_length: 16
j_call: TRBJ2-1
v_call: TRBV29-1
cdr3_aa: CSVEDLRDTPYNEQFF
cdr3_nt: TGCAGCGTTGAAGATCTTCGGGATACCCCCTACAATGAGCAGTTCTTC

d_call: TRBD1
clone_size: NA
cdr3_length: 15
j_call: TRBJ2-1
v_call: TRBV5-1
cdr3_aa: CASSFSGQGSNEQFF
cdr3_nt: TGCGCCAGCAGCTTCTCGGGACAGGGATCCAATGAGCAGTTCTTC

d_call: NA
clone_size: NA
cdr3_length: 14
j_call: TRBJ1-1
v_call: TRBV7-9
cdr3_aa: CASSLGGAYTEAFF
cdr3_nt: TGTGCCAGCAGCTTAGGGGGAGCCTACACTGAAGCTTTCTTT

d_call: TRBD1
clone_size: NA
cdr3_length: 14
j_call: TRBJ2-5
v_call: TRBV19
cdr3_aa: CASSIDRGLETQYF
cdr3_nt: TGTGCCAGTAGTATCGACAGGGGACTGGAGACCCAGTACTTC

d_call: TRBD1
clone_size: NA
cdr3_length: 15
j_call: TRBJ2-1
v_call: TRBV5-1
cdr3_aa: CASSPLGTGVFEQFF
cdr3_nt: TGCGCCAGCAGCCCCCTTGGGACAGGAGTATTTGAGCAGTTCTTC

d_call: NA
clone_size: once
cdr3_length: 10
j_call: TRBJ2-1
v_call: TRBV30
cdr3_aa: CAWGPQEQFF
cdr3_nt: TGTGCCTGGGGCCCCCAGGAGCAGTTCTTC

d_call: NA
clone_size: NA
cdr3_length: 13
j_call: TRBJ1-1
v_call: TRBV25-1
cdr3_aa: CASSETGGVEAFF
cdr3_nt: TGTGCCAGCAGCGAGACAGGTGGAGTTGAAGCTTTCTTT

d_call: TRBD1
clone_size: NA
cdr3_length: 14
j_call: TRBJ2-7
v_call: TRBV2
cdr3_aa: CASSRGQTTYEQYF
cdr3_nt: TGTGCCAGCAGCCGGGGACAGACTACCTACGAGCAGTACTTC

d_call: NA
clone_size: NA
cdr3_length: 16
j_call: TRBJ1-3
v_call: TRBV4-3
cdr3_aa: CASSQEGRGGGNTIYF
cdr3_nt: TGCGCCAGCAGCCAAGAGGGCCGTGGAGGTGGAAACACCATATATTTT

d_call: NA
clone_size: NA
cdr3_length: 14
j_call: TRBJ1-4
v_call: TRBV4-1
cdr3_aa: CASSPGRGHEKLFF
cdr3_nt: TGCGCCAGCAGCCCAGGGCGTGGGCATGAAAAACTGTTTTTT

d_call: NA
clone_size: NA
cdr3_length: 13
j_call: TRBJ2-3
v_call: TRBV15
cdr3_aa: CATSRPSTDTQYF
cdr3_nt: TGTGCCACCAGCAGACCTAGCACAGATACGCAGTATTTT

d_call: NA
clone_size: once
cdr3_length: 15
j_call: TRBJ2-7
v_call: TRBV3-1/TRBV3-2
cdr3_aa: CASTLRFSEGDEQYF
cdr3_nt: TGTGCCAGCACCCTCCGCTTTTCGGAGGGCGACGAGCAGTACTTC

d_call: NA
clone_size: NA
cdr3_length: 15
j_call: TRBJ1-1
v_call: TRBV28
cdr3_aa: CASSIEGMGNTEAFF
cdr3_nt: TGTGCCAGCAGCATTGAGGGTATGGGAAACACTGAAGCTTTCTTT

d_call: NA
clone_size: NA
cdr3_length: 11
j_call: TRBJ1-4
v_call: TRBV29-1
cdr3_aa: CSVEKGMKLFF
cdr3_nt: TGCAGCGTTGAAAAGGGGATGAAACTGTTTTTT

d_call: TRBD1
clone_size: NA
cdr3_length: 12
j_call: TRBJ2-5
v_call: TRBV29-1
cdr3_aa: CSVVDRAETQYF
cdr3_nt: TGCAGCGTTGTCGACAGGGCCGAGACCCAGTACTTC

d_call: NA
clone_size: NA
cdr3_length: 15
j_call: TRBJ2-2
v_call: TRBV7-8
cdr3_aa: CASSLGVGRIGELFF
cdr3_nt: TGTGCCAGCAGCTTAGGAGTGGGGCGTATCGGGGAGCTGTTTTTT

d_call: NA
clone_size: NA
cdr3_length: 12
j_call: TRBJ2-7
v_call: TRBV12-3/TRBV12-4
cdr3_aa: CASSFRRGEQYF
cdr3_nt: TGTGCCAGCAGTTTTAGGAGGGGAGAGCAGTACTTC

d_call: NA
clone_size: once
cdr3_length: 14
j_call: TRBJ1-5
v_call: TRBV19
cdr3_aa: CASSIPPVDQPQHF
cdr3_nt: TGTGCCAGTAGTATACCCCCAGTTGATCAGCCCCAGCATTTT

d_call: NA
clone_size: NA
cdr3_length: 14
j_call: TRBJ2-3
v_call: TRBV27
cdr3_aa: CASGRQVSTDTQYF
cdr3_nt: TGTGCCAGCGGCAGACAGGTTAGCACAGATACGCAGTATTTT

d_call: NA
clone_size: NA
cdr3_length: 18
j_call: TRBJ2-1
v_call: TRBV2
cdr3_aa: CASTGGWYTHRDEDEQFF
cdr3_nt: TGTGCCAGCACTGGGGGTTGGTACACACACAGGGATGAGGATGAGCAGTTCTTC

d_call: TRBD1
clone_size: NA
cdr3_length: 13
j_call: TRBJ2-5
v_call: TRBV27
cdr3_aa: CATRQGVVETQYF
cdr3_nt: TGTGCCACGCGACAGGGGGTAGTAGAGACCCAGTACTTC

d_call: TRBD1
clone_size: NA
cdr3_length: 14
j_call: TRBJ2-7
v_call: TRBV6-5
cdr3_aa: CASSYGTANYEQYF
cdr3_nt: TGTGCCAGCAGTTACGGGACAGCAAACTACGAGCAGTACTTC

d_call: NA
clone_size: NA
cdr3_length: 15
j_call: TRBJ1-5
v_call: TRBV21-1
cdr3_aa: CASIELGGEATPQHF
cdr3_nt: TGTGCCAGCATCGAGTTGGGGGGGGAGGCCACCCCCCAGCATTTT

d_call: NA
clone_size: NA
cdr3_length: 15
j_call: TRBJ2-1
v_call: TRBV4-1
cdr3_aa: CASSQPEGPYNEQFF
cdr3_nt: TGCGCCAGCAGCCAACCGGAGGGCCCCTACAATGAGCAGTTCTTC